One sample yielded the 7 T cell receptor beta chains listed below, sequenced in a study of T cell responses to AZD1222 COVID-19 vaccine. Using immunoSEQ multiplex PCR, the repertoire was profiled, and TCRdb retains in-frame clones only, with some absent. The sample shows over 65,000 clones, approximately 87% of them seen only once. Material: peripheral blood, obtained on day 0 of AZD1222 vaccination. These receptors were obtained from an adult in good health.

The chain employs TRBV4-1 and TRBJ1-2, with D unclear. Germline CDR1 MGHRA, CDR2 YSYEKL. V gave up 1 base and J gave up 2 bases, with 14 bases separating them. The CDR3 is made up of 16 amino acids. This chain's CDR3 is CASSQVSLSVNYGYTF. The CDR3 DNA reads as TGCGCCAGCAGCCAAGTTTCCCTATCTGTAAACTATGGCTACACCTTC.

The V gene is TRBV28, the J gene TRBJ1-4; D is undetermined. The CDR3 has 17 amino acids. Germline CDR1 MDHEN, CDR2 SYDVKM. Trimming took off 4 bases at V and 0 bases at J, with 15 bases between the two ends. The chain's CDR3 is CASSSLPSASTNEKLFF. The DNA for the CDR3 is TGTGCCAGCAGTTCCCTCCCGAGTGCATCAACTAATGAAAAACTGTTTTTT. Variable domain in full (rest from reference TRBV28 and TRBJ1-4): DVKVTQSSRYLVKRTGEKVFLECVQDMDHENMFWYRQDPGLGLRLIYFSYDVKMKEKGDIPEGYSVSREKKERFSLILESASTNQTSMYLCASSSLPSASTNEKLFFGSGTQLSVL.

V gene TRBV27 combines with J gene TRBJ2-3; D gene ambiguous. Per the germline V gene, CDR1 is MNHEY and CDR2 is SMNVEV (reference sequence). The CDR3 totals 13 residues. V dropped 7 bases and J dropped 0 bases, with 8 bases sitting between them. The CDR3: CASNWISTDTQYF. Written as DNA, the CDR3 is TGTGCCAGCAACTGGATAAGCACAGATACGCAGTATTTT.

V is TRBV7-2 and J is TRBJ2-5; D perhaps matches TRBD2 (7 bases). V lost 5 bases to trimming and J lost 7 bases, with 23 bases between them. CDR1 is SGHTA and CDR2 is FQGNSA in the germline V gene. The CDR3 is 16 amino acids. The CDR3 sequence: CASSPRLAGAGGTQYF. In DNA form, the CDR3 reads TGTGCCAGCAGCCCCAGACTCGCGGGGGCCGGGGGGACCCAGTACTTC.

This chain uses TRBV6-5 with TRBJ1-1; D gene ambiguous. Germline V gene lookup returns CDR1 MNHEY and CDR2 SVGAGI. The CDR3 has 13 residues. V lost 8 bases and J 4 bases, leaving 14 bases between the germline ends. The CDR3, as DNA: TGTGCCAGCGTTGCGGGGTTGACCACTGAAGCTTTCTTT. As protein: CASVAGLTTEAFF.

The CDR3 here is CASSAGLNTEAFF. In DNA form, the CDR3 reads TGTGCCAGTAGTGCGGGGCTGAACACTGAAGCTTTCTTT. The V and J genes are TRBV19 and TRBJ1-1, with a weak D call TRBD1 (5 bases). With 5 bases removed from V and 0 bases from J, the gap between germline ends came to 7 bases. The CDR3 spans 13 residues. Germline V gives CDR1 LNHDA, CDR2 SQIVND (reference sequence).

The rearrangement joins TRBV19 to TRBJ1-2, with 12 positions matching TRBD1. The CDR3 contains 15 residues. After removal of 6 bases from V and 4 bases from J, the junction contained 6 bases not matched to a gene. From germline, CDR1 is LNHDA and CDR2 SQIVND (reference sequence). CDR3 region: CASSPGTGGVYGYTF. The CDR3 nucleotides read TGTGCCAGTAGCCCCGGGACAGGGGGCGTCTATGGCTACACCTTC.